One sample yielded the 12 T cell receptor beta chains listed below, sequenced in a study of T cells in Graves' hyperthyroidism and ophthalmopathy. RNA transcripts were the template for amplifying TCR beta CDR3 regions. Initially, a first-round RT-PCR of the TCR CDR3 employed the HTBI primer set. In TCRdb, the multiplex PCR reads were re-called with MiXCR into one record per CDR3 protein. The sample lists hundreds of thousands of distinct CDR3 sequences; approximately 25% were seen once. The sequencing input was blood. Receptors were obtained from a man between 45 and 60 years old with Graves' hyperthyroidism.

In its sample, this clonotype was seen a few times. The rearrangement joins TRBV29-1 to TRBJ1-2, with 8 positions matching TRBD1. J gave up 4 bases and V 4 bases, and 8 bases lay outside the gene matches. Germline V gene sequence: CDR1 SQVTM, CDR2 ANQGSEA. The CDR3 contains 14 residues. The CDR3: CSVAPGQGGYGYTF. The CDR3 DNA reads as TGCAGCGTTGCCCCAGGACAGGGCGGCTATGGCTACACCTTC.

This clonotype showed up many times. The chain couples TRBV7-9 to TRBJ2-7; D gene unclear. This CDR3 region has 13 residues. The germline V gene encodes CDR1 SEHNR and CDR2 FQNEAQ (reference sequence). The V end was cut by 4 bases, the J end by 1 base, with 8 bases between. CDR3 nucleotide sequence: TGTGCCAGCAGCTGGGAAAGTTCCTACGAGCAGTACTTC. The encoded protein is CASSWESSYEQYF.

The rearrangement joins TRBV5-1 to TRBJ2-3; D is tentatively TRBD1 or TRBD2 (6 bases each). Germline V CDR1 and CDR2: SGHRS, YFSETQ. The CDR3 totals 14 residues. The V end lost 6 bases, the J end lost 3 bases, and 14 bases lay between the germline ends. The CDR3 bases are TGCGCCAGCAAGGGAACAGGGAGGACAGATACGCAGTATTTT. It encodes CASKGTGRTDTQYF. Variable domain in full (rest from reference TRBV5-1 and TRBJ2-3): KAGVTQTPRYLIKTRGQQVTLSCSPISGHRSVSWYQQTPGQGLQFLFEYFSETQRNKGNFPGRFSGRQFSNSRSEMNVSTLELGDSALYLCASKGTGRTDTQYFGPGTRLTVL.

This clonotype occurred a few times. At one end, the junction sequence differs from germline, possibly due to a read error. The chain uses TRBV5-1 and TRBJ2-1; D is perhaps TRBD1 or TRBD2 (6 bases each). The CDR3 covers 13 residues. The germline V gene has CDR1 SGHRS and CDR2 YFSETQ. The CDR3 sequence is CANSLQGRNEQFF. Here the CDR3 DNA reads TGCGCCAACAGCTTGCAGGGGAGGAATGAGCAGTTCTTC.

Ten or more counts support this clonotype. The chain employs TRBV7-2 and TRBJ2-5, with D perhaps being TRBD1 or TRBD2 (5 bases each). The CDR3 has 15 amino acids. Trimming removed 1 base at V and 1 base at J, with 10 bases between. CDR1 and CDR2 from the germline V gene are SGHTA and FQGNSA. CDR3 DNA: TGTGCCAGCAGCTTAGGTCGGGACGTCCAAGAGACCCAGTACTTC. This sequence encodes CASSLGRDVQETQYF.

This chain connects TRBV6-5 to TRBJ2-5; D not certain. Trimming stripped 0 bases from V and 5 bases from J, with 7 bases between. Germline assignment: CDR1 MNHEY and CDR2 SVGAGI. The CDR3 contains 13 residues. DNA of the CDR3: TGTGCCAGCAGTTACTCGCTGATGGAGACCCAGTACTTC. Translating it yields CASSYSLMETQYF.

The chain carries TRBV9 and TRBJ2-7; TRBD2 might be the D (6 bases). From germline, CDR1 is SGDLS and CDR2 YYNGEE. This CDR3 is 15 amino acids long. V shed 0 bases and J shed 4 bases, with 14 bases lying between them. In nucleotides, the CDR3 is TGTGCCAGCAGCGTAGAGGTCGGGAGCTCATACGAGCAGTACTTC. Residues: CASSVEVGSSYEQYF.

This clonotype was found many times. The chain uses TRBV28 and TRBJ2-7; no clear D gene. Germline V gives CDR1 MDHEN, CDR2 SYDVKM. The CDR3 loop spans 17 amino acids. Trimming removed 3 bases at V and 0 bases at J, with 18 bases between. CDR3 sequence reads: CASSFQVLKENSYEQYF. CDR3 sequence (DNA): TGTGCCAGCAGTTTCCAAGTTTTAAAAGAGAACTCCTACGAGCAGTACTTC. The variable domain in full, with the rest retrieved from reference TRBV28 and TRBJ2-7, is DVKVTQSSRYLVKRTGEKVFLECVQDMDHENMFWYRQDPGLGLRLIYFSYDVKMKEKGDIPEGYSVSREKKERFSLILESASTNQTSMYLCASSFQVLKENSYEQYFGPGTRLTVT.

The chain links TRBV29-1 to TRBJ2-2; 15 bases align to TRBD2. In germline, CDR1 is SQVTM, CDR2 ANQGSEA. The CDR3 is made up of 17 amino acids. The junction had 9 bases not matched to a gene; V was cut back by 6 bases and J by 4 bases. The CDR3 sequence is CSVRVPGLAGGTGELFF. In DNA form, the CDR3 reads TGCAGCGTCCGAGTCCCGGGACTAGCGGGAGGCACCGGGGAGCTGTTTTTT.

This clonotype appeared a few times. The genes are TRBV7-3 and TRBJ2-7; D may correspond to TRBD1 or TRBD2 (6 bases each). CDR1 is SGHTA, CDR2 FQGTGA, per germline. V lost 5 bases and J 2 bases, leaving 13 bases between the germline ends. The CDR3 is 14 residues long. CDR3 amino acids: CASSPEGGPYEQYF. The CDR3 DNA sequence: TGTGCCAGCAGCCCCGAGGGGGGTCCCTACGAGCAGTACTTC.

The chain employs TRBV29-1 and TRBJ1-2; TRBD1 matches at 8 bases. V lost 7 bases and J lost 8; bases outside the gene matches: 9. Germline CDR1 SQVTM, CDR2 ANQGSEA. The CDR3 sequence is 12 residues long. DNA of the CDR3: TGCAGCGCTACGGACAGGGTGGGGGGCTACACCTTC. Its translation is CSATDRVGGYTF.

In the case of this clonotype: A much larger clone lies one base from this, so it may be a read error. V and J are TRBV6-4 and TRBJ2-3, with TRBD2 identical over 13 bases. The CDR3 consists of 16 residues. CDR1 and CDR2 from the germline V gene are MRHNA and SNTAGT. CDR3 bases: TGTGCCAGCAGTGACACTAGCGGGAGGGCCACAGATACGCAGTGTTTT. It specifies CASSDTSGRATDTQCF.